This TCR beta chain was retrieved from a study of post-analysis software for immune sequencing data. Study context: Disease courses included relapsing-remitting, secondary progressive and progressive-relapsing multiple sclerosis.

General observations from the study: Significantly lower normalized Chao1 diversity was seen in multiple sclerosis patients than in controls. Higher frequency in patients than in controls was seen for about five TRBV segments, with TRBV5-6, TRBV5-1 and TRBV20-1 among them.

Tagging with unique molecular identifiers was a feature of the TCR beta cDNA libraries. TCRdb re-called the PCR reads through MiXCR, storing one row per CDR3 protein. The sample includes 750,000 to 950,000 distinct CDR3 sequences, roughly 50% of them seen just once. This clonotype was seen only a few times. Its antigen is unknown. Germline assignment: CDR1 MNHEY and CDR2 SVGAGI. V was cut by 7 bases and J by 4 bases, with 19 bases left in between. The CDR3 is made up of 15 amino acids. This receptor was identified in a girl aged 5-17 years with multiple sclerosis. The chain links TRBV6-5 to TRBJ1-2, with D unresolved. Sequenced material: blood. The CDR3 protein is CASTLSPDPVYGYTF. The CDR3 region has the DNA TGTGCCAGCACGTTATCCCCCGACCCAGTCTATGGCTACACCTTC.